One and the same sample provided the 27 T cell receptor beta chains below, sequenced in a study of shared clonotypes between healthy human individuals. Method: immunoSEQ multiplex PCR; TCRdb's copy keeps in-frame clones and lacks some. The repertoire holds approximately 2,000,000 clones, with 92% as singletons. The specimen sequenced was naive CD4+ T cells from PBMCs. Subset specified: CD45RA+ positively selected. These receptors were collected from a man between 18 and 35 years old in good health. Some clones in this sample may be carry-over from other donors' samples.

DNA of the CDR3: TGCGCCAGCAGCCAAGATTTGGAGCGAGCGAAACAGTTCTTC. This codes for CASSQDLERAKQFF. The V call is TRBV4-3, the J call TRBJ2-1; D ambiguous. CDR1 LGHNA and CDR2 YSLEER come from the germline V gene. The length of the CDR3 is 14 residues. Deletions cut 0 bases from V and 13 bases from J, with 16 bases between.

V and J are TRBV11-2 and TRBJ2-2, with D maybe TRBD2 (5 bases). Germline CDR1 SGHAT, CDR2 FQNNGV. This CDR3 spans 16 amino acids. The V end lost 1 base, the J end lost 0 bases, and 9 bases lay between the germline ends. The CDR3 coding sequence is TGTGCCAGCAGCTTAGTGACGGGGTCGAACACCGGGGAGCTGTTTTTT. Translated, it gives CASSLVTGSNTGELFF.

This sequence joins TRBV28 and TRBJ2-7; 10 nucleotides align to TRBD1. V was pared by 5 bases and J by 1 base, with 11 bases of the junction left unmatched. Germline lookup yields CDR1 MDHEN and CDR2 SYDVKM. The CDR3 consists of 17 residues. CDR3 residues: CASSPRQGAPQSYEQYF. Here the CDR3 DNA reads TGTGCCAGCAGTCCGAGACAGGGGGCCCCACAATCCTACGAGCAGTACTTC.

The chain is built from TRBV11-2 and TRBJ2-1; D possibly uses TRBD1 or TRBD2 (5 bases each). V gave up 5 bases and J gave up 7 bases, with 15 bases separating them. The germline V gene encodes CDR1 SGHAT and CDR2 FQNNGV. The CDR3 is 14 residues long. CDR3 loop: CASSLTGTSNEQFF. The DNA of the CDR3 is TGTGCCAGCAGCCTGACCGGGACGTCGAATGAGCAGTTCTTC.

This chain links TRBV6-6 with TRBJ2-3; 9 nucleotides match TRBD2. J gave up 2 bases and V 6 bases, and 3 bases lay outside the gene matches. Germline V CDR1 and CDR2: MNHNY, SVGAGI (reference sequence). The CDR3 totals 14 residues. The CDR3 nucleotides read TGTGCCAGCAGAATAGCGGGAGACACAGATACGCAGTATTTT. Translation: CASRIAGDTDTQYF.

The chain combines TRBV5-1 with TRBJ2-7; D is possibly TRBD2 (6 bases). The CDR3 contains 14 residues. Germline loops: CDR1 SGHRS, CDR2 YFSETQ. V dropped 1 base and J dropped 5 bases, with 13 bases sitting between them. CDR3: CASSLSGGVDEQYF. The CDR3 DNA sequence: TGCGCCAGCAGCTTGAGCGGAGGGGTCGACGAGCAGTACTTC.

V and J are TRBV11-2 and TRBJ2-3; D might be TRBD1 (5 bases). In germline, CDR1 is SGHAT, CDR2 FQNNGV. Trimming stripped 1 base from V and 0 bases from J, with 14 bases between. The CDR3 is made up of 17 amino acids. The CDR3 bases are TGTGCCAGCAGCTTAGGCCCGCAGGGTGCTAGCACAGATACGCAGTATTTT. Its translation: CASSLGPQGASTDTQYF.

The V and J genes are TRBV18 and TRBJ2-1; 10 bases line up with TRBD2. There are 15 residues in the CDR3. Germline lookup yields CDR1 KGHSH and CDR2 LQKENI. V was clipped by 3 bases and J by 7 bases; unmatched bases: 6. For the CDR3, the DNA is TGTGCCAGCTCACCTCCTAGCGGGAGTGATAATGAGCAGTTCTTC. Amino acids: CASSPPSGSDNEQFF.

The rearrangement links TRBV10-3 to TRBJ2-3; the D gene is possibly TRBD2 (6 bases). The ends were cut back, 7 bases at V and 3 bases at J, with 14 bases in the middle. Germline V CDR1 and CDR2: ENHRY, SYGVKD. The CDR3 covers 14 residues. The CDR3 loop reads CAITEEGLTDTQYF. CDR3 nucleotide sequence: TGTGCCATCACGGAGGAGGGGTTGACAGATACGCAGTATTTT.

The rearrangement joins TRBV19 to TRBJ2-7, with a tentative D call TRBD1 (5 bases). Germline CDR1 and CDR2: LNHDA and SQIVND (reference sequence). The V gene lost 3 bases and the J gene lost 5 bases, with 11 bases spanning the gap. There are 13 residues in the CDR3. CDR3 in amino acids: CASSIGHANEQYF. The CDR3, as DNA: TGTGCCAGTAGTATTGGACACGCAAACGAGCAGTACTTC.

The rearrangement links TRBV7-2 to TRBJ2-1, with TRBD1 identical over 10 bases. V shed 3 bases, J shed 4 bases, and the junction held 6 bases outside the gene matches. This CDR3 comprises 16 residues. Looked up from germline, CDR1 is SGHTA and CDR2 is FQGNSA. This chain's CDR3 is CASSFSGTGVYNEQFF. The CDR3 DNA sequence: TGTGCCAGCAGCTTCTCTGGGACAGGGGTTTACAATGAGCAGTTCTTC. The full variable domain, with the rest looked up from reference TRBV7-2 and TRBJ2-1, is GAGVSQSPSNKVTEKGKDVELRCDPISGHTALYWYRQSLGQGLEFLIYFQGNSAPDKSGLPSDRFSAERTGGSVSTLTIQRTQQEDSAVYLCASSFSGTGVYNEQFFGPGTRLTVL.

The gene calls are TRBV6-5 and TRBJ1-5; D is unclear. CDR1 and CDR2 from the germline V gene are MNHEY and SVGAGI. The CDR3 loop spans 12 amino acids. V lost 5 bases and J lost 11, with 13 bases in between. CDR3 region: CASSVDGRSQHF. The CDR3 nucleotides read TGTGCCAGCAGTGTGGACGGCCGATCCCAGCATTTT.

This clone occurred once. The chain employs TRBV18 and TRBJ2-7; maybe TRBD2 (5 bases). This CDR3 region has 14 residues. CDR1 and CDR2 from the germline V gene are KGHSH and LQKENI. V lost 4 bases and J lost 6, with 16 bases in between. The CDR3 region is CASSLNTDRGEQYF. In nucleotides, the CDR3 is TGTGCCAGCTCACTAAACACCGACCGGGGCGAGCAGTACTTC. The full variable domain, completed using reference TRBV18 and TRBJ2-7, is NAGVMQNPRHLVRRRGQEARLRCSPMKGHSHVYWYRQLPEEGLKFMVYLQKENIIDESGMPKERFSAEFPKEGPSILRIQQVVRGDSAAYFCASSLNTDRGEQYFGPGTRLTVT.

The chain recombines TRBV9 with TRBJ1-3; D is uncertain. The CDR3 covers 16 residues. Trimming cost V 0 bases and J 2 bases, with 12 bases left between them. Germline CDR1 is SGDLS and CDR2 is YYNGEE. The CDR3 region is CASSVVPNPTGNTIYF. The CDR3 coding sequence is TGTGCCAGCAGCGTAGTTCCCAATCCTACTGGAAACACCATATATTTT.

The chain combines TRBV7-2 with TRBJ2-1, with 11 bases fitting TRBD1. The CDR3 consists of 15 residues. Per germline, CDR1 SGHTA and CDR2 FQGNSA. Trimming at V came to 5 bases and at J to 8 bases, leaving 8 bases not matched to a gene. The CDR3 here is CASSAKRTGGYEQFF. The CDR3 bases are TGTGCCAGCAGCGCAAAGCGGACAGGGGGCTATGAGCAGTTCTTC. The full variable domain, completed using reference TRBV7-2 and TRBJ2-1, is GAGVSQSPSNKVTEKGKDVELRCDPISGHTALYWYRQSLGQGLEFLIYFQGNSAPDKSGLPSDRFSAERTGGSVSTLTIQRTQQEDSAVYLCASSAKRTGGYEQFFGPGTRLTVL.

The V call is TRBV19, the J call TRBJ1-2, with D possibly TRBD1 on 6 matching bases. V lost 3 bases and J lost 1, with 27 bases in between. The germline V gene encodes CDR1 LNHDA and CDR2 SQIVND (reference sequence). The CDR3 extends over 20 amino acids. This CDR3 is CASSMRLGARMSRINYGYTF. Here the CDR3 DNA reads TGTGCCAGTAGTATGCGGTTGGGGGCTCGCATGTCCCGGATTAACTATGGCTACACCTTC.

Here the CDR3 DNA reads TGTGCCAGCAGGCACGCCGGGACACCGACTAACTATGGCTACACCTTC. Its protein is CASRHAGTPTNYGYTF. V usage is TRBV11-2 and J usage is TRBJ1-2; tentatively, D is TRBD1 (6 bases). The CDR3 totals 16 residues. Trimming pared 6 bases from V and 0 bases from J, leaving 17 bases between. The germline V gene has CDR1 SGHAT and CDR2 FQNNGV.

J is TRBJ2-7 and V is TRBV28; the match to TRBD1 covers 7 bases. V shed 7 bases, J shed 0 bases, and the junction held 6 bases outside the gene matches. The V gene's germline CDR1 is MDHEN and CDR2 SYDVKM. The CDR3 loop spans 14 amino acids. This CDR3 is CASIRRQGSYEQYF. The CDR3 DNA reads as TGTGCCAGCATCCGGAGACAGGGCTCCTACGAGCAGTACTTC.

The V call is TRBV7-2, the J call TRBJ2-5, with 13 bases fitting TRBD2. CDR1 and CDR2 from the germline V gene are SGHTA and FQGNSA. J was trimmed by 5 bases and V by 6 bases; bases with no gene match: 9. The length of the CDR3 is 16 residues. CDR3 DNA sequence: TGTGCCAGCAGTCGCGGACTAGCGGGAGTCCGGGAGACCCAGTACTTC. This sequence encodes CASSRGLAGVRETQYF.

The chain combines TRBV2 with TRBJ1-5; D not resolved. From germline, CDR1 is SNHLY and CDR2 FYNNEI. V was pared by 5 bases and J by 2 bases, with 7 bases between. The CDR3 loop spans 13 amino acids. Here the CDR3 DNA reads TGTGCCAGCAGTATACCGCGCAATCAGCCCCAGCATTTT. Translated: CASSIPRNQPQHF.

The chain has TRBV5-6 and TRBJ2-7; weak D call: TRBD2 (6 bases). Trimming removed 1 base from V and 6 bases from J, with 17 bases in between. Germline lookup yields CDR1 SGHDT and CDR2 YYEEEE. This CDR3 region has 15 residues. The CDR3 DNA is TGTGCCAGCAGCTTGTCTAGCGTTCCGCTGGCCGAGCAGTACTTC. It is translated as CASSLSSVPLAEQYF.

The chain combines TRBV28 with TRBJ1-1; the match to TRBD1 covers 7 bases. The germline V gene encodes CDR1 MDHEN and CDR2 SYDVKM. The CDR3 covers 15 residues. J lost 3 bases, V lost 5 bases, and 9 bases had no gene match. CDR3 loop: CASSAPGTVDTEAFF. CDR3 nucleotides: TGTGCCAGCAGTGCCCCCGGGACAGTTGACACTGAAGCTTTCTTT.

The rearrangement links TRBV27 to TRBJ2-3; unclear D gene. Trimming left V 3 bases short and J 3 bases short, with 10 bases between. The CDR3 is 14 amino acids. Per the germline V gene, CDR1 is MNHEY and CDR2 is SMNVEV (reference sequence). CDR3 residues: CASSFRALTDTQYF. CDR3 nucleotides: TGTGCCAGCAGTTTTCGGGCTTTAACAGATACGCAGTATTTT.

The chain's CDR3 is CASSSGVVGGHEQYF. CDR3 sequence (DNA): TGCGCCAGCAGCTCCGGGGTCGTGGGAGGACACGAGCAGTACTTC. V is TRBV5-1 and J is TRBJ2-7; weak D call: TRBD2 (6 bases). In germline, CDR1 is SGHRS, CDR2 YFSETQ. Trimming took 3 bases from V and 5 from J, leaving 18 bases between them. The CDR3 consists of 15 residues.

The genes are TRBV9 and TRBJ2-1; D may be TRBD2 (5 bases). Germline V gene lookup returns CDR1 SGDLS and CDR2 YYNGEE. The ends were cut back, 3 bases at V and 9 bases at J, with 13 bases in the middle. There are 13 residues in the CDR3. The CDR3 DNA is TGTGCCAGCAGCGCCTTCAATCGGGGTGAGCAGTTCTTC. It translates to CASSAFNRGEQFF.

This clone was seen only once. This chain joins TRBV6-6 and TRBJ2-7; 7 nucleotides line up with TRBD1. CDR3 size: 14 residues. Germline CDR1 and CDR2: MNHNY and SVGAGI (reference sequence). V lost 6 bases to trimming and J lost 9 bases; unmatched junction nucleotides: 14. The CDR3 here is CASSPGGLNRPQYF. CDR3 nucleotide sequence: TGTGCCAGCAGCCCAGGGGGTCTCAACCGCCCGCAGTACTTC.

V and J are TRBV5-1 and TRBJ2-3; 7 nucleotides line up with TRBD2. The germline gives CDR1 SGHRS, CDR2 YFSETQ. The ends lost 4 bases at V and 2 bases at J; junction bases unmatched: 10. The CDR3 is made up of 16 amino acids. The CDR3 bases are TGCGCCAGCAGCCCGACTAGCTCCACGTCCACAGATACGCAGTATTTT. Its protein is CASSPTSSTSTDTQYF.